These T cell receptor beta chains were read from a single sample in a study of cytomegalovirus exposure and HLA in healthy donors. TCRdb's table, derived via immunoSEQ multiplex PCR, lists solely in-frame clones and lacks some. The sample contains 99,000 or so clones, around 70% of which appear only once. Sequenced input: PBMCs. All receptors derive from a middle-aged man in good health and CMV-seronegative. The CDR3 runs from the conserved cysteine through the conserved F or W. D genes are given only for firm matches. A row's size may be missing; if present it is once, few, many or a size class.

V	D	J	size	CDR3	DNA
TRBV7-9	NA	TRBJ2-6	few	CASSSTIDIGPSGANVLTF	TGTGCCAGCAGCTCTACGATCGACATAGGCCCCTCTGGGGCCAACGTCCTGACTTTC
TRBV28	NA	TRBJ1-6	few	CASRTAYNSPLHF	TGTGCCAGCAGGACAGCTTATAATTCACCCCTCCACTTT
TRBV29-1	TRBD2	TRBJ2-1	NA	CSATERERLTYNEQFF	TGCAGCGCCACCGAGCGGGAGCGCCTTACCTACAATGAGCAGTTCTTC
TRBV4-1	NA	TRBJ1-2	NA	CASSQVGGYGYTF	TGCGCCAGCAGCCAAGTGGGGGGCTATGGCTACACCTTC
TRBV11-3	NA	TRBJ2-7	few	CASSPGGHSAGEQYF	TGTGCCAGCAGCCCCGGAGGACATTCGGCGGGAGAGCAGTACTTC
TRBV5-1	NA	TRBJ1-1	NA	CASSPLQGANTEAFF	TGCGCCAGCAGCCCATTACAGGGCGCCAACACTGAAGCTTTCTTT
TRBV11-3	TRBD1	TRBJ2-5	few	CASSFRDREWETQYF	TGTGCCAGCAGCTTTCGAGACAGGGAGTGGGAGACCCAGTACTTC
TRBV7-2	NA	TRBJ2-2	NA	CASSLRDTGELFF	TGTGCCAGCAGCTTAAGAGACACCGGGGAGCTGTTTTTT
TRBV6-5	NA	TRBJ2-7	NA	CASSYTDRGYEQYF	TGTGCCAGCAGTTACACCGACAGAGGATACGAGCAGTACTTC
TRBV25-1	TRBD1	TRBJ1-4	few	CASSEYTRGNEKLFF	TGTGCCAGCAGTGAATATACCAGGGGGAATGAAAAACTGTTTTTT
TRBV2	TRBD1	TRBJ2-2	NA	CASRGQGDTGELFF	TGTGCCAGCAGGGGACAGGGGGACACCGGGGAGCTGTTTTTT
TRBV27	TRBD1	TRBJ2-7	NA	CASSLRDRAYEQYF	TGTGCCAGCAGTCTAAGGGACAGGGCGTACGAGCAGTACTTC
TRBV2	NA	TRBJ1-1	few	CAGTRGHMNTEAFF	TGTGCCGGTACACGAGGGCACATGAACACTGAAGCTTTCTTT
TRBV7-6	TRBD1	TRBJ1-5	NA	CASSPGDRGGGQPQHF	TGTGCCAGCAGCCCGGGGGACAGGGGCGGGGGTCAGCCCCAGCATTTT
TRBV5-1	TRBD1	TRBJ1-4	NA	CASSLPAGQGAANEKLFF	TGCGCCAGCAGCTTACCCGCGGGACAGGGGGCGGCTAATGAAAAACTGTTTTTT
TRBV4-3	TRBD1	TRBJ2-2	NA	CASSPSRDRAGELFF	TGCGCCAGCAGCCCGTCCCGGGACAGGGCCGGGGAGCTGTTTTTT
TRBV18	TRBD2	TRBJ2-1	NA	CASSPVGLAGGSSYNEQFF	TGTGCCAGCTCACCGGTAGGACTAGCGGGGGGGAGCTCCTACAATGAGCAGTTCTTC
TRBV27	NA	TRBJ2-7	once	CASSLSISEGFGYEQYF	TGTGCCAGCAGTTTATCGATCTCGGAGGGGTTCGGTTACGAGCAGTACTTC
TRBV9	NA	TRBJ1-1	NA	CASSVLRNTEAFF	TGTGCCAGCAGCGTTCTAAGGAACACTGAAGCTTTCTTT
TRBV7-9	NA	TRBJ2-7	NA	CASSLVEGYEQYF	TGTGCCAGCAGCTTAGTAGAGGGCTACGAGCAGTACTTC
TRBV7-7	NA	TRBJ2-7	NA	CASSLGLEGYEQYF	TGTGCCAGCAGCTTAGGTCTTGAGGGCTACGAGCAGTACTTC
TRBV15	TRBD1	TRBJ2-2	NA	CATSREGQTLSGELFF	TGTGCCACCAGCAGAGAGGGACAGACCCTATCCGGGGAGCTGTTTTTT
TRBV5-6	TRBD2	TRBJ2-7	NA	CASSGGLAGPSYEQYF	TGTGCCAGCAGCGGTGGACTAGCGGGCCCCTCCTACGAGCAGTACTTC
TRBV5-4	NA	TRBJ2-3	NA	CASSLEGIGDTQYF	TGTGCCAGCAGCTTGGAGGGGATTGGAGATACGCAGTATTTT
TRBV6-5	TRBD2	TRBJ2-3	NA	CASTGTSRTQYF	TGTGCCAGCACCGGGACTAGCCGTACGCAGTATTTT
TRBV29-1	TRBD2	TRBJ2-1	once	CSVALPLAGHNEQFF	TGCAGCGTTGCGCTCCCACTAGCGGGCCACAATGAGCAGTTCTTC
TRBV27	NA	TRBJ2-7	NA	CASSFPGGYEQYF	TGTGCCAGCAGTTTCCCGGGTGGGTACGAGCAGTACTTC
TRBV28	NA	TRBJ2-7	few	CASTRIPYEQYF	TGTGCCAGCACCAGAATCCCCTACGAGCAGTACTTC
TRBV13	TRBD2	TRBJ2-3	NA	CASSNGGGGTDTQYF	TGTGCCAGCAGCAACGGGGGGGGCGGCACAGATACGCAGTATTTT
TRBV6-1	TRBD2	TRBJ2-5	NA	CAGGDRHSARTQYF	TGTGCCGGGGGGGATAGGCACTCCGCCCGGACCCAGTACTTC
TRBV7-2	TRBD1	TRBJ1-1	NA	CASTLGRGRTEAFF	TGTGCCAGCACCCTAGGCAGGGGGAGGACTGAAGCTTTCTTT
TRBV25-1	TRBD2	TRBJ2-7	NA	CASSRGGEQYF	TGTGCCAGCTCGCGGGGGGGCGAGCAGTACTTC
TRBV6-6	TRBD1	TRBJ1-4	NA	CASRSLRDSDNEKLFF	TGTGCCAGCAGGTCCCTCCGGGACAGCGATAATGAAAAACTGTTTTTT
TRBV5-1	TRBD2	TRBJ2-3	NA	CASSFDSASGVGTDTQYF	TGCGCCAGCAGCTTCGACAGTGCTAGCGGGGTTGGCACAGATACGCAGTATTTT
TRBV5-8	TRBD1	TRBJ1-1	NA	CASSYGQGATEAFF	TGTGCCAGCAGCTACGGACAGGGGGCGACTGAAGCTTTCTTT
TRBV5-1	TRBD1	TRBJ2-4	NA	CASSSDRGAKNIQYF	TGCGCCAGCAGCTCCGACAGGGGAGCCAAAAACATTCAGTACTTC
TRBV9	NA	TRBJ1-2	NA	CASSSRRTEGNLHLPREGYTF	TGTGCCAGCAGCTCTCGAAGGACGGAGGGAAATCTCCATCTCCCAAGAGAGGGCTACACCTTC
TRBV5-5	NA	TRBJ1-1	NA	CASSLVWQTVNTEAFF	TGTGCCAGCAGCTTGGTCTGGCAGACAGTGAACACTGAAGCTTTCTTT
TRBV4-1	NA	TRBJ2-7	NA	CASSQDHRAFKQYF	TGCGCCAGCAGCCAAGATCACAGGGCGTTTAAGCAGTACTTC
TRBV7-2	NA	TRBJ2-7	NA	CASSFLYEQYF	TGTGCCAGCAGCTTTCTCTACGAGCAGTACTTC
TRBV5-1	TRBD1	TRBJ1-6	NA	CASRTSTGNNSPLHF	TGCGCCAGCAGGACGTCGACAGGGAACAATTCACCCCTCCACTTT
TRBV28	NA	TRBJ1-3	NA	CASSLYSPVNTIYF	TGTGCCAGCAGTTTATACAGTCCCGTAAACACCATATATTTT
TRBV7-8	NA	TRBJ2-7	NA	CASSRQLQGNEQYF	TGTGCCAGCAGCCGACAGTTACAGGGAAACGAGCAGTACTTC
TRBV10-2	TRBD2	TRBJ2-5	few	CASGGGRSVDQYF	TGCGCCAGCGGCGGCGGGAGGAGTGTGGACCAGTACTTC
TRBV29-1	NA	TRBJ2-7	NA	CSATRAYEQYF	TGCAGCGCCACTAGGGCCTACGAGCAGTACTTC
TRBV29-1	NA	TRBJ1-1	NA	CSVDSMNTEAFF	TGCAGCGTTGATTCCATGAACACTGAAGCTTTCTTT
TRBV29-1	NA	TRBJ2-7	few	CSVGISGYEQYF	TGCAGCGTTGGGATTAGCGGTTACGAGCAGTACTTC
TRBV7-8	TRBD2	TRBJ2-3	NA	CASSLAPSGGITDTQYF	TGTGCCAGCAGCTTAGCCCCTAGCGGGGGCATCACAGATACGCAGTATTTT
TRBV7-3	NA	TRBJ2-5	NA	CASSLLAQETQYF	TGTGCCAGCAGCTTATTAGCCCAAGAGACCCAGTACTTC
TRBV6-5	NA	TRBJ2-3	once	CASSYGGFGTDTQYF	TGTGCCAGCAGTTACGGAGGGTTTGGCACAGATACGCAGTATTTT
TRBV5-6	NA	TRBJ2-7	NA	CASSLGGSGEQYF	TGTGCCAGCAGCCTAGGGGGATCGGGCGAGCAGTACTTC
TRBV2	TRBD1	TRBJ1-1	NA	CASSETRTGMNTEAFF	TGTGCCAGCAGTGAAACCCGGACAGGCATGAACACTGAAGCTTTCTTT
TRBV19	TRBD1	TRBJ1-3	NA	CASEQGASGNTIYF	TGTGCCAGTGAGCAGGGGGCTTCTGGAAACACCATATATTTT
TRBV25-1	TRBD1	TRBJ1-5	NA	CASSESGTGQPQHF	TGTGCCAGCAGTGAATCAGGGACAGGGCAGCCCCAGCATTTT
TRBV6-5	NA	TRBJ2-5	NA	CASSPRLEGGETQYF	TGTGCCAGCAGTCCCCGTTTGGAGGGTGGGGAGACCCAGTACTTC
TRBV4-3	TRBD1	TRBJ1-2	NA	CASSQDRTGDNYGYTF	TGCGCCAGCAGCCAAGATCGGACAGGGGATAACTATGGCTACACCTTC